This T cell receptor (beta chain) was identified during a study of neurological immune-mediated disorders. Across the whole study: Relapsing-remitting forms accounted for about 90% of the roughly 34 multiple sclerosis patients and secondary progressive forms for 3.

The authors produced cDNA by 5'RACE using 10-nucleotide random UMIs. The output of every sequencing run exceeded 170 million TCR-beta sequences, derived from 15-18 subjects. Each CDR3 protein gets one entry after TCRdb re-called the 5' RACE reads with MiXCR. The repertoire holds 55,000 to 65,000 distinct CDR3 sequences, about 3.7% seen once, with less than 2.5% in the top ten. PBMCs stored at -80 C, numbering 2 million, were the origin of the unsorted libraries. This clonotype showed up many times. What was sequenced was PBMCs. The TCR comes from a woman in her forties or fifties with multiple sclerosis.

CDR3: CASSLGTSDSTDTQYF. The CDR3 DNA reads TGTGCCAGCAGCCTGGGGACTAGCGACTCCACAGATACGCAGTATTTT. The chain joins TRBV4-2 to TRBJ2-3, with TRBD2 identical over 10 bases. After removal of 4 bases from V and 2 bases from J, the junction contained 6 bases not matched to a gene. Germline V CDR1 and CDR2: LGHNA, YNFKEQ. This CDR3 spans 16 amino acids.